The entry below describes one T cell receptor beta chain. Its antigen is still unknown. V was shortened by 5 bases and J by 5 bases, with 15 bases between the two germline ends. From germline, CDR1 is SEHNR and CDR2 FQNEAQ (reference sequence). The CDR3 spans 14 residues. Treg sorting used a CD4+CD25+CD127-/low gate. Constant-region reverse primers amplified full-length variable regions, followed by semi-nested Nested Universal Primer A PCR. Via MiXCR, TCRdb re-called the 5' RACE reads, giving one row per CDR3 protein. This table holds about 10,000 distinct CDR3 sequences, 13% to 15% found once. General study findings and limits: Tumor memory CD4+ T cell TCR gene usage clustered with blood and lymph node memory CD4+ cells and lymph node naive CD4+ cells.

Sequencing used Tregs sorted from blood. The J gene is TRBJ2-5, the V gene TRBV7-9, with D possibly being TRBD1 (6 bases). This TCR derives from a female donor with breast cancer. Here the CDR3 DNA reads TGTGCCAGCAGCCCATACCTTACAGGGGAGACCCAGTACTTC. This gives the protein CASSPYLTGETQYF.